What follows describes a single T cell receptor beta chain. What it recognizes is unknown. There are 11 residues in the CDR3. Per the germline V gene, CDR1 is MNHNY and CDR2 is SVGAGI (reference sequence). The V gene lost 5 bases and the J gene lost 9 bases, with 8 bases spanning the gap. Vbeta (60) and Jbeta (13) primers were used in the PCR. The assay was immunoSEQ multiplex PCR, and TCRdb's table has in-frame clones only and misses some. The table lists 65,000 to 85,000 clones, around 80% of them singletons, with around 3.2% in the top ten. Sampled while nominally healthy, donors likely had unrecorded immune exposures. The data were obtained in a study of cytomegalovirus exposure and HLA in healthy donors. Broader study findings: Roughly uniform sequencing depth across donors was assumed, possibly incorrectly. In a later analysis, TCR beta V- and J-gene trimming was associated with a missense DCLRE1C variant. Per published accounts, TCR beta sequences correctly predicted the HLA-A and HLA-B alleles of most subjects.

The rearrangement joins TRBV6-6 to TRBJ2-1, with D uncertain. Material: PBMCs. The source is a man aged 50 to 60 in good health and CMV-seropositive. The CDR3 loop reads CASSLSGEQFF. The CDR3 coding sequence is TGTGCCAGCAGTCTCTCGGGTGAGCAGTTCTTC.